This paragraph reports one T cell receptor (beta chain). The length of the CDR3 is 16 residues. The germline CDR1 and CDR2 sequences are SGHTA and FQGNSA. V trimming: 5 bases; J trimming: 6 bases; junction bases outside the gene matches: 8. The source of the sample is a study of blood T cell repertoires in COVID-19. Study as a whole: Material from acute and convalescent COVID-19 was sourced from the United States, Italy and Spain. In each case, the material was cDNA or gDNA derived from T cells, B-cell-depleted T cells, or PBMCs.

In the authors' methods: From reference gene primer amplification, estimates of nucleated cell counts were derived. The assay was immunoSEQ multiplex PCR, and TCRdb's table has in-frame clones only and misses some. V, J and clone size derive from that table, while D and trimming were established from the DNA sequence. The repertoire holds roughly 340,000 clones, with roughly 90% as singletons. The V gene is TRBV7-2, the J gene TRBJ2-1; 12 bases align to TRBD2. The sequenced material came from peripheral blood. This TCR was sampled from a woman in her thirties with COVID-19, enrolled during active disease. CDR3 protein: CASSDLPSGGANEQFF. In nucleotides, the CDR3 is TGTGCCAGCAGCGACCTACCTAGCGGGGGGGCCAATGAGCAGTTCTTC.